A single sample gave rise to the 30 T cell receptor beta chains below, sequenced in a study of blood T cells in healthy people across ages. A second PCR, run for roughly 7 to 11 cycles, used a sample-barcoded 5' primer plus a J-beta primer mix. MiXCR was run by TCRdb on the 5' RACE reads, yielding one entry per CDR3 protein. The sample lists over 1,500,000 distinct CDR3 sequences, about 49% occurring once. What was sequenced was blood. Source of these receptors: a middle-aged woman in good health.

This clonotype was detected a few times. The chain employs TRBV7-2 and TRBJ2-6, with unresolved D. Looked up from germline, CDR1 is SGHTA and CDR2 is FQGNSA. CDR3 length: 14 amino acids. V was clipped by 2 bases and J by 2 bases, with 4 bases between them. The CDR3 nucleotides are TGTGCCAGCAGCTTACCCCCTGGGGCCAACGTCCTGACTTTC. It codes for CASSLPPGANVLTF. Combining the CDR3 with reference TRBV7-2 and TRBJ2-6 gives the whole variable domain GAGVSQSPSNKVTEKGKDVELRCDPISGHTALYWYRQSLGQGLEFLIYFQGNSAPDKSGLPSDRFSAERTGGSVSTLTIQRTQQEDSAVYLCASSLPPGANVLTFGAGSRLTVL.

This chain connects TRBV6-6 to TRBJ1-2; D perhaps matches TRBD1 (5 bases). Germline values: CDR1 MNHNY, CDR2 SVGAGI (reference sequence). V gave up 2 bases and J gave up 8 bases, with 15 bases separating them. This CDR3 is 14 amino acids long. The CDR3 region is CASSYPIGGEGYTF. In DNA, the CDR3 is TGTGCCAGCAGTTACCCGATCGGGGGGGAGGGCTACACCTTC.

There are a few counts of this clonotype. The chain uses TRBV5-1 and TRBJ2-3, with TRBD1 matching 8 bases. Losses at the gene ends were 4 bases for V and 6 bases for J; bases not matched to a gene: 10. The germline V gene has CDR1 SGHRS and CDR2 YFSETQ. CDR3 length: 15 residues. The CDR3 region is CASSPQRTGTDTQYF. The CDR3 coding sequence is TGCGCCAGCAGCCCTCAGCGGACAGGGACGGATACGCAGTATTTT.

This clonotype occurred a few times. The chain combines TRBV7-9 with TRBJ2-3, with TRBD1 identical over 8 bases. CDR1 is SEHNR and CDR2 is FQNEAQ in the germline V gene (reference sequence). The CDR3 is 14 amino acids. With V trimmed by 5 bases and J by 4 bases, 5 bases remained unmatched. The chain's CDR3 is CASSPTGAPDTQYF. The CDR3 bases are TGTGCCAGCAGCCCGACAGGGGCCCCAGATACGCAGTATTTT. The full variable domain, completed using reference TRBV7-9 and TRBJ2-3, is DTGVSQNPRHKITKRGQNVTFRCDPISEHNRLYWYRQTLGQGPEFLTYFQNEAQLEKSRLLSDRFSAERPKGSFSTLEIQRTEQGDSAMYLCASSPTGAPDTQYFGPGTRLTVL.

The chain links TRBV11-2 to TRBJ2-7; a weak D match, TRBD2 (5 bases). The CDR3 runs to 12 residues. V was clipped by 2 bases and J by 9 bases, with 11 bases between them. Germline V gives CDR1 SGHAT, CDR2 FQNNGV. CDR3 protein: CASSLYIAWQYF. CDR3 in DNA: TGTGCCAGCAGCTTATATATAGCGTGGCAGTACTTC.

This rearrangement joins TRBV15 to TRBJ2-3; maybe TRBD2 (6 bases). V was clipped by 3 bases and J by 0 bases, with 10 bases between them. This CDR3 is built from 15 residues. Germline assignment: CDR1 LNHNV and CDR2 YYDKDF (reference sequence). The CDR3 region is CATSSGLASTDTQYF. CDR3 nucleotides: TGTGCCACCAGCAGCGGGCTAGCGAGCACAGATACGCAGTATTTT.

This clonotype was picked up a small number of times. The V call is TRBV29-1, the J call TRBJ2-1, with D perhaps matching TRBD1 (5 bases). The germline CDR1 and CDR2 sequences are SQVTM and ANQGSEA. Deletions cut 4 bases from V and 4 bases from J, with 11 bases between. CDR3 length equals 13 residues. This CDR3 is CSVVDRQYNEQFF. As DNA, the CDR3 is TGCAGCGTTGTGGACCGACAGTACAATGAGCAGTTCTTC.

This clonotype has a single count. The CDR3 spells CASGPGTVEETQYF. In DNA form, the CDR3 reads TGTGCTAGTGGGCCCGGGACAGTCGAAGAGACCCAGTACTTC. This sequence joins TRBV12-5 and TRBJ2-5; 7 positions match TRBD1. In germline, CDR1 is LGHNT, CDR2 FRNRAP. This CDR3 has 14 amino acids. Losses at the gene ends were 6 bases for V and 3 bases for J; bases not matched to a gene: 7.

On this clonotype: A much bigger clone sits one base away, suggesting this may be a read error. The chain joins TRBV20-1 to TRBJ2-5; tentative D call: TRBD2 (6 bases). Trimming took 5 bases from V and 11 from J, leaving 30 bases between them. The CDR3 is 16 amino acids. Germline V lookup: CDR1 DFQATT, CDR2 SNEGSKA (reference sequence). The CDR3 spells CSASPLGLTFYNEQYF. The CDR3 coding sequence is TGCAGTGCTTCCCCCCTCGGACTAACCTTCTACAATGAGCAGTACTTC.

This clonotype was seen a few times. The chain uses TRBV28 and TRBJ2-1; D is unresolved. The V gene lost 2 bases and the J gene lost 3 bases, with 17 bases spanning the gap. The CDR3 length is 17 residues. Germline loops: CDR1 MDHEN, CDR2 SYDVKM. CDR3 residues: CASSLAVEAVDYNEQFF. For the CDR3, the DNA is TGTGCCAGCAGTTTAGCAGTTGAGGCGGTAGACTACAATGAGCAGTTCTTC.

V gene TRBV3-1 combines with J gene TRBJ1-2; 9 bases align to TRBD1. Germline assignment: CDR1 LGHDT and CDR2 YNNKEL (reference sequence). This CDR3 contains 16 residues. The ends lost 4 bases at V and 8 bases at J; junction bases unmatched: 14. This CDR3 is CASSRTTGGGVSGYTF. The DNA for the CDR3 is TGTGCCAGCAGCCGAACGACAGGGGGAGGGGTGTCCGGCTACACCTTC. Full variable domain (rest looked up from reference TRBV3-1 and TRBJ1-2): DTAVSQTPKYLVTQMGNDKSIKCEQNLGHDTMYWYKQDSKKFLKIMFSYNNKELIINETVPNRFSPKSPDKAHLNLHINSLELGDSAVYFCASSRTTGGGVSGYTFGSGTRLTVV.

This clonotype was detected only once. The chain joins TRBV7-3 to TRBJ1-5; possibly TRBD1 for D (5 bases). The V gene's germline CDR1 is SGHTA and CDR2 FQGTGA. With 8 bases removed from V and 0 bases from J, the gap between germline ends came to 23 bases. The CDR3 covers 18 residues. CDR3 sequence: CASPPGSRGIGSNQPQHF. For the CDR3, the DNA is TGTGCCAGCCCACCGGGTAGCCGGGGGATAGGTAGCAATCAGCCCCAGCATTTT.

J is TRBJ2-5 and V is TRBV6-6; tentative D call: TRBD2 (7 bases). The V gene lost 5 bases and the J gene lost 5 bases, with 18 bases spanning the gap. CDR1 MNHNY and CDR2 SVGAGI come from the germline V gene (reference sequence). The CDR3 loop spans 15 amino acids. In DNA, the CDR3 is TGTGCCAGCAGTCTAGGGGAGGGGGGCCGCGAGACCCAGTACTTC. Protein sequence: CASSLGEGGRETQYF.

CDR3 amino acids: CASSLGTSPKETQYF. The CDR3 DNA is TGTGCCAGCAGCTTGGGGACTAGCCCCAAAGAGACCCAGTACTTC. This chain links TRBV7-2 with TRBJ2-5, with 9 bases lining up with TRBD2. This CDR3 comprises 15 residues. The J segment lost 3 bases and the V segment lost 3 bases, leaving 5 bases of the junction unmatched. The germline V gene encodes CDR1 SGHTA and CDR2 FQGNSA.

This rearrangement joins TRBV6-5 to TRBJ2-1; a possible D gene is TRBD2 (6 bases). Trimming took off 6 bases at V and 3 bases at J, with 15 bases between the two ends. The CDR3 runs 15 residues. Germline assignment: CDR1 MNHEY and CDR2 SVGAGI. CDR3 residues: CASSFRRGVYNEQFF. CDR3 in DNA: TGTGCCAGCAGCTTCCGGCGGGGAGTCTACAATGAGCAGTTCTTC.

The chain couples TRBV14 to TRBJ1-2; D unresolved. The V end lost 0 bases, the J end lost 11 bases, and 10 bases lay between the germline ends. The CDR3 runs to 12 residues. CDR1 and CDR2 (germline): SGHDN, FVKESK. As DNA, the CDR3 is TGTGCCAGCAGCCAAGATTTTGCGGAGTACACCTTC. This encodes CASSQDFAEYTF.

CDR3 nucleotide sequence: TGTGCCAGCAGCCCATTGGGGACAGGGAAAGGTGAGCAGTTCTTC. As protein: CASSPLGTGKGEQFF. The V gene is TRBV9, the J gene TRBJ2-1, with 9 bases matching TRBD1. The CDR3 has 15 residues. Germline CDR1 is SGDLS and CDR2 is YYNGEE. Trimming at V came to 4 bases and at J to 9 bases, leaving 11 bases not matched to a gene.

This chain uses TRBV24-1 with TRBJ2-1; weak D call: TRBD2 (7 bases). Trimming pared 1 base from V and 11 bases from J, leaving 17 bases between. The CDR3 length is 15 residues. Germline-derived CDR1 and CDR2 are KGHDR and SFDVKD. The CDR3 region is CATSDFGGAHSQQFF. In nucleotides, the CDR3 is TGTGCCACCAGTGATTTTGGGGGGGCTCACAGTCAGCAGTTCTTC.

The table lists this clonotype with a count of one. The V call is TRBV28, the J call TRBJ2-1; 9 positions agree with TRBD2. The germline gives CDR1 MDHEN, CDR2 SYDVKM. With 7 bases clipped from V and 7 bases from J, the junction kept 11 bases outside the gene matches. The CDR3 contains 15 residues. The CDR3 DNA is TGTGCCAGCAACCTCCTGGCGGGGGGGAGGAATGAGCAGTTCTTC. It yields the protein CASNLLAGGRNEQFF.

This clonotype was counted a few times. The chain uses TRBV12-3 or TRBV12-4 and TRBJ2-7, with 8 positions matching TRBD1. Trimming cost V 8 bases and J 3 bases; bases outside gene matches: 15. This CDR3 spans 16 amino acids. DNA of the CDR3: TGTGCCAGCGGGTTGATATCCTGGGACAGGCTCTACGAGCAGTACTTC. Residues: CASGLISWDRLYEQYF.

This chain uses TRBV18 with TRBJ1-4; possible D gene TRBD1, 5 bases. Trimming took off 3 bases at V and 8 bases at J, with 13 bases between the two ends. Germline CDR1 KGHSH, CDR2 LQKENI. The CDR3 totals 14 residues. CDR3 sequence: CASSPTLRDEKLFF. The CDR3 bases are TGTGCCAGCTCACCGACGTTAAGGGACGAAAAACTGTTTTTT.

This clonotype was recorded once. This chain uses TRBV6-6 with TRBJ2-6, with 7 bases identical to TRBD1. CDR1 and CDR2 (germline): MNHNY, SVGAGI (reference sequence). Losses at the gene ends were 4 bases for V and 4 bases for J; bases not matched to a gene: 7. CDR3 size: 16 residues. Here the CDR3 reads CASSSTGLEGANVLTF. CDR3 sequence (DNA): TGTGCCAGCAGTTCGACAGGGTTGGAGGGGGCCAACGTCCTGACTTTC.

The V call is TRBV20-1, the J call TRBJ2-3, with D perhaps TRBD2 (5 bases). Germline-derived CDR1 and CDR2 are DFQATT and SNEGSKA (reference sequence). This CDR3 has 15 residues. V was trimmed by 6 bases and J by 6 bases, leaving 22 bases between them. The CDR3 DNA follows: TGCAGTGCCTCCGGACTCGACCTCCAGCATGATACGCAGTATTTT. Protein: CSASGLDLQHDTQYF.

This sequence joins TRBV11-2 and TRBJ2-4, with 7 bases aligning to TRBD2. Trimming at V came to 0 bases and at J to 10 bases, leaving 6 bases not matched to a gene. The CDR3 spans 14 residues. Germline CDR1 is SGHAT and CDR2 is FQNNGV. Here the CDR3 DNA reads TGTGCCAGCAGCTTAGATGGGGGGGTGGAAATTCAGTACTTC. Encoded protein: CASSLDGGVEIQYF.

V is TRBV9 and J is TRBJ2-1; D possibly matches TRBD1 or TRBD2 (6 bases each). Germline V gene data show CDR1 as SGDLS and CDR2 as YYNGEE. V lost 4 bases, J lost 4 bases, and 24 bases lay in between. The CDR3 has 18 amino acids. DNA for the CDR3: TGTGCCAGCAGCCGGGGGCCGGGTAGACAGACCAGATACAATGAGCAGTTCTTC. It translates to CASSRGPGRQTRYNEQFF. The variable domain in full, with the rest retrieved from reference TRBV9 and TRBJ2-1, is DSGVTQTPKHLITATGQRVTLRCSPRSGDLSVYWYQQSLDQGLQFLIQYYNGEERAKGNILERFSAQQFPDLHSELNLSSLELGDSALYFCASSRGPGRQTRYNEQFFGPGTRLTVL.

The sample holds a few counts of this clonotype. J is TRBJ2-1 and V is TRBV5-5; 13 nucleotides agree with TRBD2. The CDR3 runs 16 residues. With V trimmed by 4 bases and J by 8 bases, 9 bases remained unmatched. The germline V gene encodes CDR1 SGHKS and CDR2 YYEKEE (reference sequence). The CDR3 here is CASSPGLAGKVDEQFF. The CDR3 DNA reads as TGTGCCAGCAGCCCGGGACTAGCGGGGAAGGTTGATGAGCAGTTCTTC. The variable domain in full, with the rest retrieved from reference TRBV5-5 and TRBJ2-1, is DAGVTQSPTHLIKTRGQQVTLRCSPISGHKSVSWYQQVLGQGPQFIFQYYEKEERGRGNFPDRFSARQFPNYSSELNVNALLLGDSALYLCASSPGLAGKVDEQFFGPGTRLTVL.

The rearrangement uses TRBV7-2 and TRBJ2-1, with a possible D match to TRBD2 (5 bases). V was cut by 5 bases and J by 5 bases, with 13 bases left in between. There are 14 residues in the CDR3. Germline V CDR1 and CDR2: SGHTA, FQGNSA. The CDR3 nucleotides read TGTGCCAGCAGCCTCGCCGGGATCCACAATGAGCAGTTCTTC. Amino acids: CASSLAGIHNEQFF.

The rearrangement joins TRBV27 to TRBJ2-1; D call uncertain. Trimming stripped 2 bases from V and 5 bases from J, with 13 bases between. The CDR3 totals 15 residues. Germline V gives CDR1 MNHEY, CDR2 SMNVEV (reference sequence). The DNA of the CDR3 is TGTGCCAGCAGTTTAATGCTGGTTAGTAACAATGAGCAGTTCTTC. Its protein is CASSLMLVSNNEQFF.

V usage is TRBV28 and J usage is TRBJ1-1, with D unresolved. The germline CDR1 and CDR2 sequences are MDHEN and SYDVKM. The V end lost 0 bases, the J end lost 4 bases, and 12 bases lay between the germline ends. The CDR3 sequence is 15 residues long. The CDR3 DNA reads as TGTGCCAGCAGTTTATGGAGGCAGGCGTCCACTGAAGCTTTCTTT. The encoded protein is CASSLWRQASTEAFF.

This clonotype was observed a single time. The V and J genes are TRBV20-1 and TRBJ2-2, with 9 positions matching TRBD2. Germline lookup yields CDR1 DFQATT and CDR2 SNEGSKA (reference sequence). The CDR3 length is 12 residues. The V segment lost 4 bases and the J segment 10 bases; nucleotides outside the gene matches: 4. CDR3 nucleotide sequence: TGCAGTGCTAAGGGACTAGCCCTGGAGCTGTTTTTT. It translates to CSAKGLALELFF.